This is a list of T cell receptor beta chains from one sample in a study of T-cell reconstitution after alpha-beta-depleted transplantation in children. TCRdb used MiXCR to reprocess the PCR reads, holding one entry per CDR3 protein. The top ten clones hold 28% of a sample with some 200,000 distinct CDR3 sequences, about 11% of them seen once. Source: PBMCs, taken before TCRalphabeta/CD19-depleted stem cell transplant. The receptors come from a child less than two years old with acute myeloid leukemia, due to receive a stem cell transplant. CDR3s include the opening cysteine and the closing phenylalanine or tryptophan. D genes are given only for firm matches. Only some rows state a clone size, as once, few, many or a class for expanded clones.

V gene	D gene	clone size	J gene	CDR3 DNA	CDR3 protein
TRBV28	.	many	TRBJ1-6	TGTGCCAGCAGTTTCGCGGGGAGCTCCTATAATTCACCCCTCCACTTT	CASSFAGSSYNSPLHF
TRBV19	TRBD2	few	TRBJ2-1	TGTGCCACCTTACGGACTAGCGGGGGTCCGCGATCCTACAATGAGCAGTTCTTC	CATLRTSGGPRSYNEQFF
TRBV20-1	.	many	TRBJ1-1	TGCAGTGCTAGAGATAGGCGAGACACTGAAGCTTTCTTT	CSARDRRDTEAFF
TRBV5-1	.	many	TRBJ1-2	TGCGCCAGCAGTTGGATGCAAGGGTATTCGAACTATGGCTACACCTTC	CASSWMQGYSNYGYTF
TRBV28	.	many	TRBJ1-6	TGTGCCAGCAGAACGCCCAGGGAGGGGGGATCACCCCTCCACTTT	CASRTPREGGSPLHF
TRBV7-2	TRBD2	many	TRBJ2-5	TGTGCCAGCATGCGACTAGCGGGAGTTGAGACCCAGTACTTC	CASMRLAGVETQYF
TRBV29-1	TRBD1	many	TRBJ1-2	TGCAGCGTTGGGACAGGGGGCAAGATAAGGGATGGCTACACCTTC	CSVGTGGKIRDGYTF
TRBV12-3/TRBV12-4	.	.	TRBJ1-5	TGTGCCAGCAGTTTTAGCGTCGGGTTTAATCAGCCCCAGCATTTT	CASSFSVGFNQPQHF
TRBV24-1	.	few	TRBJ2-1	TGTGCCACCAGTGATAGGTTAAGCTCCGGACACGACGCCTACAATGAGCAGTTCTTC	CATSDRLSSGHDAYNEQFF
TRBV7-2	TRBD2	once	TRBJ2-5	TGTGCCAGCAGCTTAGGCGCGGCTAGCGGCATCCAAGAGACCCAGTACTTC	CASSLGAASGIQETQYF
TRBV5-1	TRBD1	few	TRBJ1-2	TGCGCCAGCAGCAGGGACAGGGGGGAACCGATCTATGGCTACACCTTC	CASSRDRGEPIYGYTF
TRBV10-3	TRBD1	many	TRBJ1-2	TGTGCCACCACCCGGGACAGGGCGGATGGCTACACCTTC	CATTRDRADGYTF
TRBV7-6	.	.	TRBJ1-2	TGTGCCAGCAGCTTAGCGCTTGGGGGCGACTATGGCTACGCCTTC	CASSLALGGDYGYAF
TRBV7-9	TRBD2	few	TRBJ2-3	TGTGCCAGCAGCTTATCTTCTAGCGGAAACGTGGGGGATACGCAGTATTTT	CASSLSSSGNVGDTQYF
TRBV7-3	.	.	TRBJ1-1	TGTGCCAGCAGCCCTCATCAGGGGATGGGAGCTTTCTTT	CASSPHQGMGAFF
TRBV7-9	.	.	TRBJ2-3	TGTGCCAGCAGCCTCAGCGGATCGGGGGATTTT	CASSLSGSGDF
TRBV5-1	TRBD1	.	TRBJ2-3	TGCGCCAGCAGCTTGGGGACAGGGAAGGATACGCAGTATTTT	CASSLGTGKDTQYF
TRBV30	.	few	TRBJ2-7	TGTGCCTGGAGTGTACGTGCGACAGCTGGCCCCTACGAGCAGTACTTC	CAWSVRATAGPYEQYF
TRBV28	.	many	TRBJ2-3	TGTGCCAGCAGTTGGGGGGCAGATACGCAGTATTTT	CASSWGADTQYF
TRBV19	.	many	TRBJ2-1	TGTGCCAGTAGTAGCCAGCGGATCTACAATGAGCAGTTCTTC	CASSSQRIYNEQFF
TRBV2	.	few	TRBJ1-3	TGTGCCAGCAGTCGGTTCGACTCTGGAAACACCATATATTTT	CASSRFDSGNTIYF
TRBV11-2	TRBD2	many	TRBJ2-3	TGTGCCAGCAGCTTCGGACTAGCGGGCGGGGCAGATACGCAGTATTTT	CASSFGLAGGADTQYF
TRBV7-2	.	few	TRBJ1-1	TGTGCCAGCAGCTTAGCGGGCATGGGGTCCCCAACTGAAGCTTTCTTT	CASSLAGMGSPTEAFF
TRBV7-2	.	many	TRBJ2-2	TGTGCCAGCAGCGCCCGACGGATCACCGGGGAGCTGTTTTTT	CASSARRITGELFF
TRBV20-1	TRBD2	many	TRBJ2-1	TGCAGTGCTAGAGATTCTAGCGGGAAATACATTACTCATGAGCAGTTCTTC	CSARDSSGKYITHEQFF
TRBV4-2	.	many	TRBJ2-6	TGTGCCAGCAGCCCGGTGGGCGGCGGCTCTGGGGCCAACGTCCTGACTTTC	CASSPVGGGSGANVLTF
TRBV28	.	many	TRBJ2-7	TGTGCCAGCAGTTTCGGACACCAAAGGGAGCAGTACTTC	CASSFGHQREQYF
TRBV10-3	TRBD1	once	TRBJ1-5	TGTGCCTTCAGTTTAAGCGTGCGGGACAGGGGAAACCAGCCCCAGCATTTT	CAFSLSVRDRGNQPQHF
TRBV20-1	.	many	TRBJ2-3	TGCAGTGCTAGCGGGTACACAGATACGCAGTATTTT	CSASGYTDTQYF
TRBV19	TRBD1	many	TRBJ2-7	TGTGCCAGTAGTATTCGGGACAGTACTTCCTACGAGCAGTACTTC	CASSIRDSTSYEQYF
TRBV7-9	.	many	TRBJ2-7	TGTGCCAGCAGCGCCGCCGGGACTCTCCACGAGCAGTACTTC	CASSAAGTLHEQYF
TRBV10-1	TRBD1	many	TRBJ2-5	TGCGCCAGCAGTGAGCCAGGGACAGGGAAAGAGACCCAGTACTTC	CASSEPGTGKETQYF
TRBV7-2	TRBD1	many	TRBJ2-7	TGTGCCAGCAGCTTTGGTCCCCCAGGGGGTGAGTACGAGCAGTACTTC	CASSFGPPGGEYEQYF
TRBV7-2	TRBD1	many	TRBJ2-3	TGTGCCAGCAGCGCGGACAGGGGGCGCACAGATACGCAGTATTTT	CASSADRGRTDTQYF
TRBV28	.	.	TRBJ1-5	TGTGCCACCCAAAAAGGGGGAAGCAATCAGCCCCAGCATTTT	CATQKGGSNQPQHF
TRBV5-1	TRBD1	many	TRBJ1-5	TGCGCCAGCAGCAGCGGGACAGGCGCTCAGCCCCAGCATTTT	CASSSGTGAQPQHF
TRBV4-3	.	many	TRBJ1-1	TGCGCCAGCAGCCAATCAAGGGGAGGGCCTTTCTTT	CASSQSRGGPFF
TRBV5-1	.	many	TRBJ1-1	TGCGCCAGCAGTCGCACACCCCCGAACACTGAAGCTTTCTTT	CASSRTPPNTEAFF
TRBV27	TRBD1	few	TRBJ1-2	TGTGCCAGCAGTCAAATCCGGGACAGCCGTAACTATGGCTACACCTTC	CASSQIRDSRNYGYTF
TRBV28	.	many	TRBJ2-1	TGTGCCAGCAGCGGGATGGGGGGAATCGCCTACAATGAGCAGTTCTTC	CASSGMGGIAYNEQFF
TRBV4-1	.	many	TRBJ1-2	TGCGCCAGCAGCCCGGACACTAACTATGGCTACACCTTC	CASSPDTNYGYTF
TRBV11-2	.	.	TRBJ2-1	TGTGCCAGCAGATACAGGGAGTGGGACAATGAGCAGTTCTTC	CASRYREWDNEQFF
TRBV11-1	.	many	TRBJ1-4	TGTGCCAGCAGCTTGAAGGGACTAAAATTTGCAACTAATGAAAAACTGTTTTTT	CASSLKGLKFATNEKLFF
TRBV29-1	.	many	TRBJ2-7	TGCAGCGTTGAGGTACAGAACTCCTACGAGCAGTACTTC	CSVEVQNSYEQYF
TRBV27	.	many	TRBJ1-6	TGTGCCAGCAGTTCCCACAGGGTACCCCTTTATAATTCACCCCTCCACTTT	CASSSHRVPLYNSPLHF
TRBV5-6	TRBD2	many	TRBJ2-1	TGTGCCAGCAGCCCGGGACTAGTACAGCTCAATGAGCAGTTCTTC	CASSPGLVQLNEQFF
TRBV10-3	.	many	TRBJ2-3	TGTGCCATCAGTGAGTCGGGATCCCGCACAGATACGCAGTATTTT	CAISESGSRTDTQYF
TRBV11-3	.	many	TRBJ2-1	TGTGCCAGCAGCTTAGGAGGGATCCGGGAGCAGTTCTTC	CASSLGGIREQFF
TRBV20-1	TRBD1	many	TRBJ1-6	TGCAGTGCTAGACAGGGGGCCGATAATTCACCCCTCCACTTT	CSARQGADNSPLHF
TRBV28	.	many	TRBJ2-2	TGTGCCAGCAGTTTTAACACCGGGGAGCTGTTTTTT	CASSFNTGELFF
TRBV3-2	.	many	TRBJ2-3	TGTGCCAGCAGCCAAGAGGCCACAGATACGCAGTATTTT	CASSQEATDTQYF
TRBV12-3/TRBV12-4	TRBD1	many	TRBJ1-2	TGTGCCAGCAGTTTGGGACAGGCTCTAATCTGGGGCTACACCTTC	CASSLGQALIWGYTF
TRBV7-2	TRBD1	many	TRBJ2-3	TGTGCCAGCAGCTTAGGGGCTGGGACAGGGATAATAGATACGCAGTATTTT	CASSLGAGTGIIDTQYF
TRBV12-3/TRBV12-4	TRBD2	many	TRBJ2-3	TGTGCCAGCAGTTTATTCGTCGGGAGGGCCGATACGCAGTATTTT	CASSLFVGRADTQYF
TRBV2	.	many	TRBJ1-1	TGTGCCAGCAGTGAGACTGAGGGAGGCACTGAAGCTTTCTTT	CASSETEGGTEAFF
TRBV5-1	TRBD2	many	TRBJ2-3	TGCGCCAGCAGCCAGGGACTAGCGGGAGGGAGCACAGATACGCAGTATTTT	CASSQGLAGGSTDTQYF
TRBV5-4	TRBD2	.	TRBJ2-1	TGTGCCAGCAGCTTGGTGGCACTAGCGGGAGGAAGCTCCTACAATGAGCAGTTCTTC	CASSLVALAGGSSYNEQFF
TRBV12-3/TRBV12-4	.	many	TRBJ1-4	TGTGCCAGCAGTTTGGGAGGGAGTGAGGAAAAACTGTTTTTT	CASSLGGSEEKLFF
TRBV27	.	many	TRBJ2-2	TGTGCCAGCAGTCCTAGCGTCGCGAACACCGGGGAGCTGTTTTTT	CASSPSVANTGELFF